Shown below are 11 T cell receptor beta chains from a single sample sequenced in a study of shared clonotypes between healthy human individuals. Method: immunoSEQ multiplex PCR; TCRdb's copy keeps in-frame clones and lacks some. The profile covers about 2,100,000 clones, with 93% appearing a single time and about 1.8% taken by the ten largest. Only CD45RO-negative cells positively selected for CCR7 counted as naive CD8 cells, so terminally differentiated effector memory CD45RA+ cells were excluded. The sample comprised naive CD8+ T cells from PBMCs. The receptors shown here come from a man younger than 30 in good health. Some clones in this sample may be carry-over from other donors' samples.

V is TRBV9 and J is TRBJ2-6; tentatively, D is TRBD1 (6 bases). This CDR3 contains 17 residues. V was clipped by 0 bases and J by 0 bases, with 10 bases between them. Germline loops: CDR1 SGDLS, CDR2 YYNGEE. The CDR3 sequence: CASSVGRGYSGANVLTF. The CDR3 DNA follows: TGTGCCAGCAGCGTAGGAAGGGGGTACTCTGGGGCCAACGTCCTGACTTTC.

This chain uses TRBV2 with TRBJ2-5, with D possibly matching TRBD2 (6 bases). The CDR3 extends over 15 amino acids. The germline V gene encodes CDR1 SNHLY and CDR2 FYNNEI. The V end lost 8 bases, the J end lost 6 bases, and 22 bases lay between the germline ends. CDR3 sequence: CASWKSPGEVQTQYF. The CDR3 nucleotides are TGTGCCAGCTGGAAAAGCCCGGGAGAGGTCCAGACCCAGTACTTC.

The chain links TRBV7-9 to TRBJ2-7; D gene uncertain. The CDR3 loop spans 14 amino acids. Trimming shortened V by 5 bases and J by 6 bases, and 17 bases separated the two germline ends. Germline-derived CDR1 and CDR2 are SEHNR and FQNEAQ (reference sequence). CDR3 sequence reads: CASSPQEVRSEQYF. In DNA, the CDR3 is TGTGCCAGCAGCCCACAAGAGGTTCGGAGCGAGCAGTACTTC.

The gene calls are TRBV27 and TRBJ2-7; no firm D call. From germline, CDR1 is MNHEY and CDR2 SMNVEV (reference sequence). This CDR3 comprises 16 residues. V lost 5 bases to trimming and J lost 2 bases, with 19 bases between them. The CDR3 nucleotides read TGTGCCAGCAGTAGATTCAAGGTTTCCCTTGCCTACGAGCAGTACTTC. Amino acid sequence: CASSRFKVSLAYEQYF.

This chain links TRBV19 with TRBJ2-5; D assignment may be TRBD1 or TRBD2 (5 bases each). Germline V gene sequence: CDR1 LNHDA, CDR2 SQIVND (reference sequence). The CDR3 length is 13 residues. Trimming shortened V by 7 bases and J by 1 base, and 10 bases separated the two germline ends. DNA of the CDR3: TGTGCCAGTAATCAGGGACCCCAAGAGACCCAGTACTTC. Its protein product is CASNQGPQETQYF. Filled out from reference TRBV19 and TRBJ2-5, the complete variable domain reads DGGITQSPKYLFRKEGQNVTLSCEQNLNHDAMYWYRQDPGQGLRLIYYSQIVNDFQKGDIAEGYSVSREKKESFPLTVTSAQKNPTAFYLCASNQGPQETQYFGPGTRLLVL.

CDR3 sequence (DNA): TGTGCCAGCAGCTTAGGCAGGGGGCCTGTAAACACCGGGGAGCTGTTTTTT. It is translated as CASSLGRGPVNTGELFF. The V and J genes are TRBV7-6 and TRBJ2-2; TRBD1 aligns across 8 bases. Germline V gene data show CDR1 as SGHVS and CDR2 as FNYEAQ. The V and J ends lost 1 base and 2 bases, in that order; junction bases with no gene match: 6. The CDR3 covers 17 residues.

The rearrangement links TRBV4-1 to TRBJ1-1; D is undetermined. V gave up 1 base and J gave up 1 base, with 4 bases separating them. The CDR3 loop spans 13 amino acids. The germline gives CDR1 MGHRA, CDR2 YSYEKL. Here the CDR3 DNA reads TGCGCCAGCAGCCAAGTACCGAACACTGAAGCTTTCTTT. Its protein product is CASSQVPNTEAFF.

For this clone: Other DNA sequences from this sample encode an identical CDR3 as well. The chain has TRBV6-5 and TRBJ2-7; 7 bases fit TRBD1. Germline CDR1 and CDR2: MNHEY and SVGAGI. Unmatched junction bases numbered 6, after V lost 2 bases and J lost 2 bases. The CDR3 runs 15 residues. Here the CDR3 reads CASSYAGGPTYEQYF. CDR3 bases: TGTGCCAGCAGTTACGCAGGGGGACCCACCTACGAGCAGTACTTC.

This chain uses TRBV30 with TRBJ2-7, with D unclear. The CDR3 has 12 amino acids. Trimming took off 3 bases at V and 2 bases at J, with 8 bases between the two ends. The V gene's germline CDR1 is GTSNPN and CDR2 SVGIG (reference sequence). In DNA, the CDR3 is TGTGCCTGGAGGGCTGGAGCCTACGAGCAGTACTTC. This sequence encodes CAWRAGAYEQYF. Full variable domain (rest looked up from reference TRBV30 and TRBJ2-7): SQTIHQWPATLVQPVGSPLSLECTVEGTSNPNLYWYRQAAGRGLQLLFYSVGIGQISSEVPQNLSASRPQDRQFILSSKKLLLSDSGFYLCAWRAGAYEQYFGPGTRLTVT.

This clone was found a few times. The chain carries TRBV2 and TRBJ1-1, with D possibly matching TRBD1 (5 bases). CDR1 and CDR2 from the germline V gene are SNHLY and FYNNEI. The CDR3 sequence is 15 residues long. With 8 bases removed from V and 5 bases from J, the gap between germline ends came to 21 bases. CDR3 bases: TGTGCCAGCTTCTCCGCGACAGAAGGTTGGACTGAAGCTTTCTTT. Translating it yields CASFSATEGWTEAFF.

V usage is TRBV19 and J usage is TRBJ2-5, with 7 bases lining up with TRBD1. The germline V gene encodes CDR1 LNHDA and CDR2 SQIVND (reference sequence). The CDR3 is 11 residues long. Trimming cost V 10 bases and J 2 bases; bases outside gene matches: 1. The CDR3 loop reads CATGQQETQYF. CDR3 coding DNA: TGTGCCACGGGACAGCAAGAGACCCAGTACTTC.